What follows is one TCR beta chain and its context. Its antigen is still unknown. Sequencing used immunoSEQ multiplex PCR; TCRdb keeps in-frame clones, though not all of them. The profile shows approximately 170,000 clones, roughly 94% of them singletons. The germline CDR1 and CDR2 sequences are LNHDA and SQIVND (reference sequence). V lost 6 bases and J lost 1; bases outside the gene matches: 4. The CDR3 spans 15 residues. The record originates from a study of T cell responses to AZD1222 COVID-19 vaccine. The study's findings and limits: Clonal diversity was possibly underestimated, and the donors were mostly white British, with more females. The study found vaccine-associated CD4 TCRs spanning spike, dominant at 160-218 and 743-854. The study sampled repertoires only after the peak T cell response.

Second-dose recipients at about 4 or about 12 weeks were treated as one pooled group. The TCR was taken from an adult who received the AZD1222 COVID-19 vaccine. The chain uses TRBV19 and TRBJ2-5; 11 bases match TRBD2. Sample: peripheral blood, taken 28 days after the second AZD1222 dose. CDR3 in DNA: TGTGCCAGTAGGTCACTAGCGGGGGCCCAAGAGACCCAGTACTTC. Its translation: CASRSLAGAQETQYF.